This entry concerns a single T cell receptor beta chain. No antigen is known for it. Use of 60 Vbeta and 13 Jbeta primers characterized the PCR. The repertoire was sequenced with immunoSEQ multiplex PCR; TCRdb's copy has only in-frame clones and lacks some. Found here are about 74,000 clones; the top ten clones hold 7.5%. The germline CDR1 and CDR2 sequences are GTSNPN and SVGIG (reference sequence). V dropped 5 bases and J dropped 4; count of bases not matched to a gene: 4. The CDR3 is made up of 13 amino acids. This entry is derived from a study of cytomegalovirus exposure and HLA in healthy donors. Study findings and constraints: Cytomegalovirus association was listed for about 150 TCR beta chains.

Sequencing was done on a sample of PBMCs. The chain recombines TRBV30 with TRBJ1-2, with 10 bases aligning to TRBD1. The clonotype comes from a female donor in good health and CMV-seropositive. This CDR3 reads CAWGDRGTYGYTF. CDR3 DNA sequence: TGTGCCTGGGGGGACAGGGGAACCTATGGCTACACCTTC.